The rows below give T cell receptor beta chains drawn from one sample of a study of regulatory and conventional T cells in RAG deficiency. Measured with immunoSEQ multiplex PCR; TCRdb has only the in-frame clones, and not every one. This table has fewer than 35,000 clones, approximately 89% appearing once. These same records also appear under a second study, on regulatory T cells.

Sequencing input: CD8+ T cells sorted from blood. All receptors come from a human donor in good health. CDR3s include the opening cysteine and the closing phenylalanine or tryptophan. D genes are given only for firm matches. The size entry is marked missing in some rows and otherwise reads once, few, many or a size class.

V: TRBV30
J: TRBJ1-1
D: NA
size: NA
DNA: TGTGCCTGTCAACAGAGCCCGAACACTGAAGCTTTCTTT
CDR3: CACQQSPNTEAFF

V: TRBV4-1
J: TRBJ1-1
D: NA
size: NA
DNA: TGCGCCAGCAGGGGCCCGTTAATGAACACTGAAGCTTTCTTT
CDR3: CASRGPLMNTEAFF

V: TRBV4-2
J: TRBJ2-1
D: TRBD2
size: NA
DNA: TGTGCCAGCAGCCAAGATAGGCGGGGGGGCACATTTGAGCAGTTCTTC
CDR3: CASSQDRRGGTFEQFF

V: TRBV6-5
J: TRBJ2-7
D: TRBD1
size: NA
DNA: TGTGCCAGCAGGGAAGGGACAGCCTACGAGCAGTACTTC
CDR3: CASREGTAYEQYF

V: TRBV29-1
J: TRBJ2-5
D: NA
size: NA
DNA: TGCAGCGCCGTAGGTGTTGGGGAGACCCAGTACTTC
CDR3: CSAVGVGETQYF

V: TRBV5-4
J: TRBJ2-7
D: NA
size: NA
DNA: TGTGCCAGCAGCCTGGGACACCCGTCCTACGAGCAGTACTTC
CDR3: CASSLGHPSYEQYF

V: TRBV13
J: TRBJ1-6
D: NA
size: NA
DNA: TGTGCCAGCAGCTTAAGTGCGTCCTATAATTCACCCCTCCACTTT
CDR3: CASSLSASYNSPLHF

V: TRBV6-1
J: TRBJ1-5
D: NA
size: NA
DNA: TGTGCCAGCAGTGAAGGGACCGCGAATTGGCAGCCCCAGCATTTT
CDR3: CASSEGTANWQPQHF

V: TRBV19
J: TRBJ2-3
D: NA
size: NA
DNA: TGTGCCAGTAGTAGTCGGGGTAGCACAGATACGCAGTATTTT
CDR3: CASSSRGSTDTQYF

V: TRBV2
J: TRBJ2-1
D: NA
size: NA
DNA: TGTGCCAGCAGTAACCCGAGGGACTCCCAAAGAAACTTCTTC
CDR3: CASSNPRDSQRNFF

V: TRBV7-2
J: TRBJ1-5
D: NA
size: NA
DNA: TGTGCCAGCAGCTTAGTAGTTACGGCAAATCAGCCCCAGCATTTT
CDR3: CASSLVVTANQPQHF

V: TRBV6-1
J: TRBJ1-1
D: NA
size: NA
DNA: TGTGCCAGCAGCCAACAGGGTTTGCTGTTCACTGAAGCTTTCTTT
CDR3: CASSQQGLLFTEAFF

V: TRBV7-2
J: TRBJ2-1
D: NA
size: NA
DNA: TGTGCCAGCAGCTTAACCGGGGGACAGACCTACAATGAGCAGTTCTTC
CDR3: CASSLTGGQTYNEQFF

V: TRBV19
J: TRBJ1-1
D: NA
size: NA
DNA: TGTGCCAGTAGGTACGGGTCGGTGGCTGAAGCTTTCTTT
CDR3: CASRYGSVAEAFF

V: TRBV14
J: TRBJ1-2
D: TRBD1
size: few
DNA: TGTGCCAGCAGCCCTCCGGACAGGGCTGGCTACACCTTC
CDR3: CASSPPDRAGYTF

V: TRBV28
J: TRBJ2-7
D: NA
size: NA
DNA: TGTGCCAGCACCTTTCTGGAAAGAACCCACGAGCAGTACTTC
CDR3: CASTFLERTHEQYF

V: TRBV5-6
J: TRBJ2-7
D: NA
size: NA
DNA: TGTGCCAGCAGCTTGTCTCTTCCTGGGACCTACGAGCAGTACTTC
CDR3: CASSLSLPGTYEQYF

V: TRBV30
J: TRBJ2-2
D: NA
size: NA
DNA: TGTGCCTGGAGTGTACTCGCACGGGACACCGGGGAGCTGTTTTTT
CDR3: CAWSVLARDTGELFF

V: TRBV25-1
J: TRBJ2-1
D: TRBD1
size: NA
DNA: TGTGCCAGCAGCAAGACAGGGGTGGATGAGCAGTTCTTC
CDR3: CASSKTGVDEQFF

V: TRBV7-9
J: TRBJ2-7
D: NA
size: few
DNA: TGTGCCAGCAGCTTAGTAATCGGCGAAACCTACGAGCAGTACTTC
CDR3: CASSLVIGETYEQYF

V: TRBV14
J: TRBJ2-5
D: NA
size: NA
DNA: TGTGCCAGCAGCCAAGATTTAGGACCACCCAACCGTCAAGAGACCCAGTACTTC
CDR3: CASSQDLGPPNRQETQYF

V: TRBV5-1
J: TRBJ2-1
D: TRBD2
size: NA
DNA: TGCGCCAGCAGGCATTTAGCGGGAGTAACGGATGAGCAGTTCTTC
CDR3: CASRHLAGVTDEQFF

V: TRBV27
J: TRBJ1-1
D: NA
size: NA
DNA: TGTGCCAGCAGTTTCAACGGAAGGGTGAACACTGAAGCTTTCTTT
CDR3: CASSFNGRVNTEAFF

V: TRBV2
J: TRBJ1-2
D: TRBD1
size: NA
DNA: TGTGCCACCACGCCTCAGGGGGCCTATGGCTACACCTTC
CDR3: CATTPQGAYGYTF

V: TRBV5-6
J: TRBJ2-3
D: TRBD2
size: NA
DNA: TGTGCCAGCAGCTTGGCCGGGGGGAGGGCCGCCACAGATACGCAGTATTTT
CDR3: CASSLAGGRAATDTQYF

V: TRBV2
J: TRBJ1-1
D: TRBD1
size: NA
DNA: TGTGCCAGCAGTCAACAGGGGGCGCAGTACACTGAAGCTTTCTTT
CDR3: CASSQQGAQYTEAFF

V: TRBV7-8
J: TRBJ1-5
D: TRBD1
size: NA
DNA: TGTGCCAGCAGCCGCCAACAGACAGGGACCCAGCCCCAGCATTTT
CDR3: CASSRQQTGTQPQHF

V: TRBV18
J: TRBJ1-1
D: NA
size: NA
DNA: TGTGCCAGCTCACCACAGGGGCTGATGAACACTGAAGCTTTCTTT
CDR3: CASSPQGLMNTEAFF

V: TRBV9
J: TRBJ1-2
D: TRBD1
size: NA
DNA: TGTGCCAGCAGCGTAGGGGGGACAGGGGCGGGCTACACCTTC
CDR3: CASSVGGTGAGYTF

V: TRBV29-1
J: TRBJ2-7
D: TRBD2
size: NA
DNA: TGCAGCGTCCGCCCTCTAGGGACTAGCGGGGGAGACGAGCAGTACTTC
CDR3: CSVRPLGTSGGDEQYF

V: TRBV14
J: TRBJ1-4
D: NA
size: NA
DNA: TGTGCCAGCAGCCAACCATCTAAAGGGGTATGGGAAAAACTGTTTTTT
CDR3: CASSQPSKGVWEKLFF

V: TRBV4-1
J: TRBJ1-4
D: NA
size: NA
DNA: TGCGCCAGCAGCCAGAGGGCGGGGGATGAAAAACTGTTTTTT
CDR3: CASSQRAGDEKLFF

V: TRBV9
J: TRBJ1-1
D: NA
size: NA
DNA: TGTGCCAGCAGCGTAGTAGGAGACACGCCTGAAGCTTTCTTT
CDR3: CASSVVGDTPEAFF

V: TRBV7-7
J: TRBJ1-5
D: NA
size: NA
DNA: TGTGCTAGCAGCTTAGCAGATCAGCCCCAGCATTTT
CDR3: CASSLADQPQHF

V: TRBV12-1
J: TRBJ2-7
D: NA
size: NA
DNA: TGTGCCTCTCAGTGGGGCCACAATATCTCAATCGGGCAAAGGGGCTCCGAGCAGTACTTC
CDR3: CASQWGHNISIGQRGSEQYF

V: TRBV6-5
J: TRBJ2-2
D: NA
size: NA
DNA: TGTGCCAGCAGCCAGACCGGGGAGCTGTTTTTT
CDR3: CASSQTGELFF

V: TRBV7-2
J: TRBJ2-1
D: TRBD2
size: NA
DNA: TGTGCCAGCAGCTTAGGTCTGAGCGGGAGCCAGTCGGAGCAGTTCTTC
CDR3: CASSLGLSGSQSEQFF

V: TRBV4-1
J: TRBJ1-1
D: NA
size: NA
DNA: TGCGCCAGCAGCCAAGATTGGGGGACTGAAGCTTTCTTT
CDR3: CASSQDWGTEAFF

V: TRBV30
J: TRBJ2-7
D: NA
size: NA
DNA: TGTGCCTGGCGGGGGAGTCCCTACGAGCAGTACTTC
CDR3: CAWRGSPYEQYF

V: TRBV9
J: TRBJ2-1
D: NA
size: NA
DNA: TGTGCCAGCAGCGTAGGGGGGACGGTGGGCAATGAGCAGTTCTTC
CDR3: CASSVGGTVGNEQFF

V: TRBV6-6
J: TRBJ1-1
D: NA
size: NA
DNA: TGTGCCACCTCTACGGATGTGACTGAAGCTTTCTTT
CDR3: CATSTDVTEAFF

V: TRBV2
J: TRBJ2-1
D: TRBD2
size: NA
DNA: TGTGCCAGCAGTGAAGAACTAGCGGAAAAATCCTACAATGAGCAGTTCTTC
CDR3: CASSEELAEKSYNEQFF

V: TRBV5-1
J: TRBJ2-5
D: NA
size: NA
DNA: TGCGCCAGCAGTCGAGGGGGACCGGGGGAGACCCAGTACTTC
CDR3: CASSRGGPGETQYF

V: TRBV6-5
J: TRBJ2-7
D: TRBD1
size: NA
DNA: TGTGCCAGCACTCTAACCGGGACAGGGGGTGGCGAGCAGTACTTC
CDR3: CASTLTGTGGGEQYF

V: TRBV6-6
J: TRBJ2-3
D: NA
size: NA
DNA: TGTGCCAGCAGTGATCAGGACACAGATACGCAGTATTTT
CDR3: CASSDQDTDTQYF

V: TRBV5-1
J: TRBJ1-6
D: TRBD1
size: NA
DNA: TGCGCCAGCAGCAGAAGGACAGGAGATAATTCACCCCTCCACTTT
CDR3: CASSRRTGDNSPLHF

V: TRBV6-6
J: TRBJ2-1
D: TRBD2
size: NA
DNA: TGTGCCAGCAGCACCGGGACTAGCGGGAGCAATGAGCAGTTCTTC
CDR3: CASSTGTSGSNEQFF

V: TRBV14
J: TRBJ2-3
D: TRBD1
size: NA
DNA: TGTGCCAGCAGCCGGGCCCCGGGACAGATCACAGATACGCAGTATTTT
CDR3: CASSRAPGQITDTQYF

V: TRBV27
J: TRBJ1-1
D: TRBD1
size: NA
DNA: TGTGCCAGCAGTGCACAGGGGGCTAACACTGAAGCTTTCTTT
CDR3: CASSAQGANTEAFF

V: TRBV7-8
J: TRBJ1-2
D: TRBD1
size: NA
DNA: TGTGCCAGCAGCCAAGGGGGCGGCTACACCTTC
CDR3: CASSQGGGYTF

V: TRBV7-2
J: TRBJ1-1
D: NA
size: NA
DNA: TGTGCCAGCAGCCGGGGGGGGAACACTGAAGCTTTCTTT
CDR3: CASSRGGNTEAFF

V: TRBV30
J: TRBJ1-6
D: NA
size: NA
DNA: TGTGCCTGGAGTGTTGGGGGGAGATCTTATAATTCACCCCTCCACTTT
CDR3: CAWSVGGRSYNSPLHF

V: TRBV18
J: TRBJ2-7
D: NA
size: NA
DNA: TGTGCCAGCTCACCAATCTATGGTTACGAGCAGTACTTC
CDR3: CASSPIYGYEQYF

V: TRBV4-1
J: TRBJ1-1
D: TRBD1
size: NA
DNA: TGCGCCAGCAGCCTGACAGGGCTGAACACTGAAGCTTTCTTT
CDR3: CASSLTGLNTEAFF

V: TRBV9
J: TRBJ1-1
D: NA
size: NA
DNA: TGTGCCAGCAGCGCAGCCCCGGTATTCGACACTGAAGCTTTCTTT
CDR3: CASSAAPVFDTEAFF

V: TRBV2
J: TRBJ1-1
D: TRBD1
size: NA
DNA: TGTGCCAGCAGTGAACAGGGGGCGCGGAACACTGAAGCTTTCTTT
CDR3: CASSEQGARNTEAFF

V: TRBV5-1
J: TRBJ2-3
D: NA
size: NA
DNA: TGCGCCAGCAGCTTGGCCCCAGGGATCGGAACAGATACGCAGTATTTT
CDR3: CASSLAPGIGTDTQYF

V: TRBV15
J: TRBJ2-3
D: TRBD2
size: NA
DNA: TGTGCCACCAGCGAGCCAATTCGACTAGCGGGAGGCGCCGATACGCAGTATTTT
CDR3: CATSEPIRLAGGADTQYF